The T cell receptor (beta chain) described here comes from a study of control samples from healthy donors and cancer patients. Profiled with immunoSEQ multiplex PCR; TCRdb holds only in-frame clones, not every one. Of roughly 130,000 clones listed, 70% to 90% are singletons. V trimming: 0 bases; J trimming: 5 bases; junction bases outside the gene matches: 5. This CDR3 has 16 amino acids. Per the germline V gene, CDR1 is SGHDN and CDR2 is FVKESK. This clone occurred a few times. The sequenced material came from blood. This TCR was sampled from a man in his fifties in good health. The V and J genes are TRBV14 and TRBJ2-1, with 9 bases lining up with TRBD2. In DNA, the CDR3 is TGTGCCAGCAGCCAAGAAGGGACTAGCAGCCACAATGAGCAGTTCTTC. It yields the protein CASSQEGTSSHNEQFF.